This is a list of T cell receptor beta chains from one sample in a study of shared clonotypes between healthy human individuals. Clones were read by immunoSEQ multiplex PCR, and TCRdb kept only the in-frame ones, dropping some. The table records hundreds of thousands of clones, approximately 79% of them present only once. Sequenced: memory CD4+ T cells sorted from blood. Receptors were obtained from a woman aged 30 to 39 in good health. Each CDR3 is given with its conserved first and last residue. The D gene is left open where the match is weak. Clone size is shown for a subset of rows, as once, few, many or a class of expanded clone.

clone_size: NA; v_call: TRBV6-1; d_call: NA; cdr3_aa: CASASVNEQFF
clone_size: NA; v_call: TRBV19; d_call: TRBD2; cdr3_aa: CASSVAGGQETQYF
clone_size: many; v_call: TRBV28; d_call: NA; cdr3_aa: CASRGRLYEQYF
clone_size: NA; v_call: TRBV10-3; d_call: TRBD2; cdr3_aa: CAISEGGSSDTQYF
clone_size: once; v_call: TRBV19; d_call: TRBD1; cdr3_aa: CASSEQGVLENTEAFF
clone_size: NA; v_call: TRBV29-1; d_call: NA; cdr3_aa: CSVRDNAEQYF
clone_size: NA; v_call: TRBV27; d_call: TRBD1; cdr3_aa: CASSSYRIGTGDGYTF
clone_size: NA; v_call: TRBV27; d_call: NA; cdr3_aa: CASRRRALDTEAFF
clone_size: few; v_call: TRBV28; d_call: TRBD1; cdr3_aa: CASRPQGESEGYTF
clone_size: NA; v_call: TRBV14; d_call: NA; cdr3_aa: CASSQVPSAYGYTF
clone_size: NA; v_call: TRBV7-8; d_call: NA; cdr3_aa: CASSLARTTQETQYF
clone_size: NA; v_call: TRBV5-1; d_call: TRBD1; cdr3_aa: CASSLGSGGQGPSYTF
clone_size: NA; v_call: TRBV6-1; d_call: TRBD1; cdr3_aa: CASRPTGAITGELFF
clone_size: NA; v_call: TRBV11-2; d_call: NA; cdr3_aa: CASSLTGPAGQYF
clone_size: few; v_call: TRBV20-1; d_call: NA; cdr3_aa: CSASSGGYTF
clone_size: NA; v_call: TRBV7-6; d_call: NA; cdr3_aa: CASSPGSTSMQTQYF
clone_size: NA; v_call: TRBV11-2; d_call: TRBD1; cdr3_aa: CASSLGGTGSEQYF
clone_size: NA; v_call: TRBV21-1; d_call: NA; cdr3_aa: CASSKTPPLAGEFYEQYF
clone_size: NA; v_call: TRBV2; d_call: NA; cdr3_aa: CASRRVYNEQFF
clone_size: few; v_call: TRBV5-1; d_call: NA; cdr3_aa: CASSMSSGHQDEQYF
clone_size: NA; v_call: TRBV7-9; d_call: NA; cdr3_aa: CASSLPPPGEEKLFF
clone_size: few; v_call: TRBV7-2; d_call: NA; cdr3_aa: CASSLGLPEQFF
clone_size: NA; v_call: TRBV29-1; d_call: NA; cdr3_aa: CSVGGTDTQYF
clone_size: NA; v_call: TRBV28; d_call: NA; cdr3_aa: CASRSLSGSYEQYF
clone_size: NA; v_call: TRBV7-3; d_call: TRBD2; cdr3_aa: CASSPPGTRISYEQYF
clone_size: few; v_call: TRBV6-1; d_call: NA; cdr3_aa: CASTSWGARDTQYF
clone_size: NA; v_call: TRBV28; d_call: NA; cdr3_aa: CASSPVGERHNEQFF
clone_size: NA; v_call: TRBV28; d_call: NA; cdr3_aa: CASRTTDAEAFF
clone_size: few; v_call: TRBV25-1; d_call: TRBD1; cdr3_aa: CASSEPRGEAEAFF
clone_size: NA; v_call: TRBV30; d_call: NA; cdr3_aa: CAWTRSGVTYEQYF
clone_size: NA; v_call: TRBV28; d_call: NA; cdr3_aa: CASSPQGSREQFF
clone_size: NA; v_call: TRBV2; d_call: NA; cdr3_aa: CASNFREDGYTF
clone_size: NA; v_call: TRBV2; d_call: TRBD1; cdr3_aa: CASRVQGAQVTGELFF
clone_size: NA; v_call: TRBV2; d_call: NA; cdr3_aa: CASSRQSNEKLFF
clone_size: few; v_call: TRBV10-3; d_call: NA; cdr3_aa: CAISEPGRRGNTIYF
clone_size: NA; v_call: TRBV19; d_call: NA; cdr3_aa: CASRKADTQYF